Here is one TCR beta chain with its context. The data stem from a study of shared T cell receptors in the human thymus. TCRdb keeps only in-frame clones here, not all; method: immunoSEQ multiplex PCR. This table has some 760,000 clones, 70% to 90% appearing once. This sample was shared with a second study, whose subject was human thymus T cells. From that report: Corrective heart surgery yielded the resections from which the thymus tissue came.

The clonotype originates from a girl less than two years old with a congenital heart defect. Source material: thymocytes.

The CDR3 is CASSFPYCSGGYTDTQYF. CDR3 in DNA: TGTGCCAGCAGCTTTCCATATTGTAGCGGGGGTTACACAGATACGCAGTATTTT. The chain has TRBV11-1 and TRBJ2-3, with 9 bases identical to TRBD2. The J segment lost 2 bases and the V segment lost 3 bases, leaving 12 bases of the junction unmatched. CDR1 and CDR2 (germline): SGHAT, FQDESV (reference sequence). This CDR3 has 18 amino acids.